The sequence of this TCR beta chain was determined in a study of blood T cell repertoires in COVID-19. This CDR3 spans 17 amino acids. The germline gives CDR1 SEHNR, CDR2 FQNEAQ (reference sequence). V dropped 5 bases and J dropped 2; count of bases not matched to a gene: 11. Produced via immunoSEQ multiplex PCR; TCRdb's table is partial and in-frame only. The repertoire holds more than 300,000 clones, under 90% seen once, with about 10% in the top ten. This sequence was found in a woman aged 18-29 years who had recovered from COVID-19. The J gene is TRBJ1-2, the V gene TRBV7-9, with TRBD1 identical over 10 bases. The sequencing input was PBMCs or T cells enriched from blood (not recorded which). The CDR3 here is CASSNRDRGEGNYGYTF. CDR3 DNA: TGTGCCAGCAGCAACAGGGACAGGGGAGAGGGGAACTATGGCTACACCTTC.